What follows are 32 T cell receptor beta chains derived from one specimen sequenced in a study of shared clonotypes between healthy human individuals. Sequencing was performed with immunoSEQ multiplex PCR; in TCRdb, only in-frame clones are kept and a portion is missing. The data show fewer than 500,000 clones, approximately 79% seen once. Sample: PBMCs. These receptors came from a woman aged 40 to 50 in good health. Some clones in this sample may be carry-over from other donors' samples.

This clone was picked up a small number of times. The V call is TRBV28, the J call TRBJ2-1; D tentatively fits TRBD1 or TRBD2 (5 bases each). Germline CDR1 MDHEN, CDR2 SYDVKM. The V and J ends lost 2 bases and 2 bases respectively, with 10 bases between them. The CDR3 covers 15 residues. The CDR3 is CASSLGGFTYNEQFF. CDR3 nucleotides: TGTGCCAGCAGTTTAGGGGGTTTCACCTACAATGAGCAGTTCTTC.

V gene TRBV10-2 combines with J gene TRBJ1-3; 9 bases line up with TRBD1. CDR1 is WSHSY, CDR2 SAAADI, per germline. Unmatched junction bases numbered 7, after V lost 0 bases and J lost 4 bases. This CDR3 contains 17 residues. The CDR3 spells CASSESRDRVAGNTIYF. In DNA, the CDR3 is TGCGCCAGCAGTGAGTCGAGGGACAGGGTAGCAGGAAACACCATATATTTT.

The chain employs TRBV4-3 and TRBJ2-2; D ambiguous. Germline CDR1 reads LGHNA; CDR2 reads YSLEER. With 4 bases removed from V and 2 bases from J, the gap between germline ends came to 20 bases. This CDR3 spans 18 amino acids. CDR3 sequence (DNA): TGCGCCAGCAGCCTAAATAATCTACTAACAAGTAACACCGGGGAGCTGTTTTTT. This codes for CASSLNNLLTSNTGELFF.

The J gene is TRBJ1-2, the V gene TRBV30; 9 nucleotides match TRBD1. The CDR3 consists of 14 residues. Germline CDR1 is GTSNPN and CDR2 is SVGIG (reference sequence). The J segment lost 6 bases and the V segment lost 8 bases, leaving 13 bases of the junction unmatched. The CDR3 nucleotides read TGTGCCCACAGGGGGCCGGGGATGGGCAATGGCTACACCTTC. Translated: CAHRGPGMGNGYTF.

The chain is built from TRBV5-4 and TRBJ2-2; D unclear. Germline V CDR1 and CDR2: SGHNT, YYREEE (reference sequence). The CDR3 contains 13 residues. Trimming cost V 0 bases and J 6 bases, with 6 bases left between them. CDR3 nucleotide sequence: TGTGCCAGCAGCTTGGGAATCTCCGGGGAGCTGTTTTTT. The encoded protein is CASSLGISGELFF.

The rearrangement uses TRBV27 and TRBJ2-1; tentative D call: TRBD1 (6 bases). The CDR3 length is 16 residues. Germline values: CDR1 MNHEY, CDR2 SMNVEV (reference sequence). V was trimmed by 3 bases and J by 1 base, leaving 13 bases between them. The CDR3 DNA reads as TGTGCCAGCAGTTTTCGGCAGGGGATATCCTACAATGAGCAGTTCTTC. This gives the protein CASSFRQGISYNEQFF.

The chain is built from TRBV6-1 and TRBJ1-1, with D hard to call. V shed 1 base and J shed 0 bases, with 6 bases lying between them. The CDR3 extends over 14 amino acids. Germline CDR1 MNHNS, CDR2 SASEGT. CDR3 in DNA: TGTGCCAGCAGTGAAGGTGGGCTGAACACTGAAGCTTTCTTT. Protein sequence: CASSEGGLNTEAFF.

The chain joins TRBV4-1 to TRBJ2-4, with D unresolved. Germline CDR1 reads MGHRA; CDR2 reads YSYEKL. V was shortened by 7 bases and J by 1 base, with 8 bases between the two germline ends. The CDR3 consists of 13 residues. Here the CDR3 DNA reads TGCGCCAGCAAGGGAATCGCCAAAAACATTCAGTACTTC. Translation gives CASKGIAKNIQYF.

The genes are TRBV7-9 and TRBJ1-2; 7 nucleotides match TRBD1. The CDR3 runs to 14 residues. Germline trimming cut 5 bases from V and 7 bases from J; bases unmatched to any gene: 10. In germline, CDR1 is SEHNR, CDR2 FQNEAQ (reference sequence). Here the CDR3 DNA reads TGTGCCAGCAGCCCGACTACAGGGGCCTTTGGCTACACCTTC. Its protein product is CASSPTTGAFGYTF.

The chain links TRBV5-4 to TRBJ2-7; D may be TRBD1 (6 bases). CDR1 and CDR2 (germline): SGHNT, YYREEE (reference sequence). V was cut by 4 bases and J by 4 bases, with 12 bases left in between. The CDR3 is 13 amino acids. The CDR3 sequence is CASSMTGRYEQYF. CDR3 in DNA: TGTGCCAGCAGCATGACAGGCCGATACGAGCAGTACTTC.

The chain uses TRBV7-3 and TRBJ1-1, with TRBD1 matching 8 bases. This CDR3 contains 13 residues. Germline CDR1 reads SGHTA; CDR2 reads FQGTGA. The trim removed 4 bases at V and 5 bases at J, leaving 3 bases unmatched. CDR3 DNA: TGTGCCAGCAGCTCGGGACAGGTAACTGAAGCTTTCTTT. Its protein is CASSSGQVTEAFF.

This clone was counted between two and nine times. The chain is built from TRBV4-2 and TRBJ1-1; D possibly corresponds to TRBD1 (5 bases). V was shortened by 0 bases and J by 3 bases, with 11 bases between the two germline ends. This CDR3 has 15 residues. Per germline, CDR1 LGHNA and CDR2 YNFKEQ. As DNA, the CDR3 is TGTGCCAGCAGCCAAGAAGTGAAGGGGTACACTGAAGCTTTCTTT. Residues: CASSQEVKGYTEAFF.

CDR3 bases: TGTGCCAGCAGCTTATCCTCAAACACCGGGGAGCTGTTTTTT. It is translated as CASSLSSNTGELFF. The chain uses TRBV7-8 and TRBJ2-2; no clear D gene. This CDR3 has 14 amino acids. Germline V lookup: CDR1 SGHVS, CDR2 FQNEAQ. V lost 2 bases to trimming and J lost 2 bases, with 6 bases between them.

The CDR3 sequence: CAISERDLGAGELFF. The CDR3, as DNA: TGTGCCATCAGCGAAAGGGACCTCGGGGCCGGGGAGCTGTTTTTT. The chain joins TRBV10-3 to TRBJ2-2; D is tentatively TRBD1 or TRBD2 (5 bases each). CDR1 is ENHRY, CDR2 SYGVKD, per germline. Trimming took 6 bases from V and 6 from J, leaving 17 bases between them. This CDR3 has 15 residues.

With regard to this clone: One junction end disagrees with the germline gene, perhaps due to a read error. V gene TRBV4-1 combines with J gene TRBJ2-2; D unresolved. Germline V gene data show CDR1 as MGHRA and CDR2 as YSYEKL. The CDR3 consists of 14 residues. CDR3 loop: CASSQGMASGELFF. The CDR3 coding sequence is TGTGCCAGCAGCCAAGGGATGGCTTCGGGGGAGCTGTTTTTT.

The chain employs TRBV30 and TRBJ1-1; no reliable D call. Trimming stripped 3 bases from V and 11 bases from J, with 22 bases between. The CDR3 covers 14 residues. Germline V gives CDR1 GTSNPN, CDR2 SVGIG (reference sequence). The CDR3 reads CAWSQTAGLRPAFF. Here the CDR3 DNA reads TGTGCCTGGAGCCAAACCGCCGGCCTCAGGCCTGCTTTCTTT. The variable domain in full, with the rest retrieved from reference TRBV30 and TRBJ1-1, is SQTIHQWPATLVQPVGSPLSLECTVEGTSNPNLYWYRQAAGRGLQLLFYSVGIGQISSEVPQNLSASRPQDRQFILSSKKLLLSDSGFYLCAWSQTAGLRPAFFGQGTRLTVV.

The rearrangement joins TRBV2 to TRBJ1-1; D is unresolved. CDR1 is SNHLY, CDR2 FYNNEI, per germline. The CDR3 loop spans 13 amino acids. The V gene lost 5 bases and the J gene lost 1 base, with 8 bases spanning the gap. CDR3 DNA: TGTGCCAGCAGTACTTGGTCGAACACTGAAGCTTTCTTT. Its translation: CASSTWSNTEAFF.

The genes are TRBV7-9 and TRBJ2-5; 7 bases are shared with TRBD1. The V and J ends lost 7 bases and 1 base, in that order; junction bases with no gene match: 9. CDR1 is SEHNR and CDR2 is FQNEAQ in the germline V gene (reference sequence). The length of the CDR3 is 15 residues. In DNA, the CDR3 is TGTGCCAGCATCAGGGGGTTGGAGGCCCAAGAGACCCAGTACTTC. Amino acids: CASIRGLEAQETQYF.

The gene calls are TRBV18 and TRBJ1-5, with D uncertain. Trimming cost V 3 bases and J 1 base, with 7 bases left between them. This CDR3 has 14 residues. Germline CDR1 and CDR2: KGHSH and LQKENI. The CDR3 here is CASSPGLSNQPQHF. The CDR3 region has the DNA TGTGCCAGCTCACCGGGCCTGAGCAATCAGCCCCAGCATTTT.

The chain combines TRBV7-2 with TRBJ2-1; the match to TRBD2 covers 7 bases. This CDR3 is 14 amino acids long. Losses at the gene ends were 4 bases for V and 8 bases for J; bases not matched to a gene: 8. Germline CDR1 SGHTA, CDR2 FQGNSA. CDR3 protein: CASSSRWGGYEQFF. CDR3 coding DNA: TGTGCCAGCAGCTCAAGATGGGGAGGGTATGAGCAGTTCTTC.

V and J are TRBV2 and TRBJ2-1, with D perhaps TRBD2 (6 bases). The CDR3 covers 16 residues. Trimming removed 4 bases at V and 7 bases at J, with 20 bases between. Germline assignment: CDR1 SNHLY and CDR2 FYNNEI. The CDR3 DNA reads TGTGCCAGCAGTGGGGGACTGACGGGAGCAAGGAATGAGCAGTTCTTC. Protein product: CASSGGLTGARNEQFF.

The chain couples TRBV28 to TRBJ2-7; 11 nucleotides agree with TRBD2. Germline assignment: CDR1 MDHEN and CDR2 SYDVKM. With 6 bases clipped from V and 5 bases from J, the junction kept 9 bases outside the gene matches. The CDR3 extends over 15 amino acids. CDR3 bases: TGTGCCAGCAGCGCCCTGACTAGCGGGATCAACGAGCAGTACTTC. It translates to CASSALTSGINEQYF.

V gene TRBV19 combines with J gene TRBJ1-4; a possible D gene is TRBD1 (5 bases). The CDR3 spans 14 residues. V shed 3 bases and J shed 4 bases, with 9 bases lying between them. The germline gives CDR1 LNHDA, CDR2 SQIVND (reference sequence). CDR3 loop: CASSIGGSNEKLFF. In DNA, the CDR3 is TGTGCCAGTAGTATCGGGGGAAGTAATGAAAAACTGTTTTTT.

On this clone itself: This specimen includes other DNA sequences encoding the same CDR3. The gene calls are TRBV28 and TRBJ1-1, with D unresolved. From germline, CDR1 is MDHEN and CDR2 SYDVKM. The length of the CDR3 is 13 residues. The V end was cut by 2 bases, the J end by 1 base, with 5 bases between. The CDR3, as DNA: TGTGCCAGCAGTTTAGCAGGGAACACTGAAGCTTTCTTT. Its translation: CASSLAGNTEAFF.

Turning to this clone: A far larger clone is one base from this, pointing to a likely read error. Given the absence of the conserved phenylalanine or tryptophan at the CDR3 end, a read error is likely. The chain is built from TRBV6-1 and TRBJ2-7; 7 bases fit TRBD1. The CDR3 is 15 residues long. Per the germline V gene, CDR1 is MNHNS and CDR2 is SASEGT. V was pared by 4 bases and J by 5 bases, with 11 bases of the junction left unmatched. The CDR3 protein is CASSVTGEGPNEQYL. In nucleotides, the CDR3 is TGTGCCAGCAGTGTCACAGGGGAAGGACCTAACGAGCAGTACCTC.

The chain joins TRBV21-1 to TRBJ1-4; TRBD1 reflects the table's D call only, with no check against the DNA. TRBV21-1 is deemed a pseudogene. The CDR3 spans 16 residues. DNA of the CDR3: TGTGCCAGCAGCAAAGACGACAGGGAGGTGGGAGAAAAACTGTTTTTT. Its translation: CASSKDDREVGEKLFF.

The chain recombines TRBV4-1 with TRBJ2-5; 7 bases map to TRBD2. The DNA end favors TRBJ2-7, so the J call may be wrong. CDR1 is MGHRA and CDR2 is YSYEKL in the germline V gene. The CDR3 length is 17 residues. CDR3 protein: CASSQEMVGGPPYEQYF. The DNA for the CDR3 is TGCGCCAGCAGCCAAGAAATGGTGGGAGGGCCCCCCTACGAGCAGTACTTC.

The rearrangement joins TRBV5-4 to TRBJ2-2; tentatively, D is TRBD1 or TRBD2 (5 bases each). Trimming pared 4 bases from V and 1 base from J, leaving 14 bases between. CDR1 is SGHNT, CDR2 YYREEE, per germline (reference sequence). The CDR3 contains 16 residues. The CDR3 reads CASSTTGGGNTGELFF. The CDR3 nucleotides are TGTGCCAGCAGCACTACTGGTGGGGGGAACACCGGGGAGCTGTTTTTT. Combining the CDR3 with reference TRBV5-4 and TRBJ2-2 gives the whole variable domain ETGVTQSPTHLIKTRGQQVTLRCSSQSGHNTVSWYQQALGQGPQFIFQYYREEENGRGNFPPRFSGLQFPNYSSELNVNALELDDSALYLCASSTTGGGNTGELFFGEGSRLTVL.

The table lists this clone with a few counts. CDR3 coding DNA: TGTGCCAGCAGCTTAGGGGCGGCAGGGACGAACACTGAAGCTTTCTTT. It translates to CASSLGAAGTNTEAFF. The genes are TRBV7-2 and TRBJ1-1; possible D gene TRBD1, 5 bases. CDR3 size: 16 residues. Germline V CDR1 and CDR2: SGHTA, FQGNSA. The V end lost 1 base, the J end lost 1 base, and 13 bases lay between the germline ends.

V is TRBV13 and J is TRBJ2-1; D remains ambiguous. V was shortened by 0 bases and J by 4 bases, with 7 bases between the two germline ends. Germline loops: CDR1 PRHDT, CDR2 FYEKMQ (reference sequence). The CDR3 loop spans 14 amino acids. The CDR3, as DNA: TGTGCCAGCAGCTTAGGTTTGAGATACAATGAGCAGTTCTTC. It is translated as CASSLGLRYNEQFF.

The table lists this clone with a few counts. This chain uses TRBV25-1 with TRBJ1-1; TRBD1 agrees at 7 bases. The V segment lost 6 bases and the J segment 0 bases; nucleotides outside the gene matches: 4. This CDR3 contains 14 residues. CDR1 and CDR2 (germline): MGHDK, SYGVNS. The CDR3 nucleotides are TGTGCCAGCAGACAGACAGGGATGAACACTGAAGCTTTCTTT. Translation gives CASRQTGMNTEAFF.

The genes are TRBV18 and TRBJ2-2; 7 bases match TRBD2. J lost 6 bases, V lost 0 bases, and 7 bases had no gene match. The CDR3 sequence is 16 residues long. The V gene's germline CDR1 is KGHSH and CDR2 LQKENI. The CDR3 spells CASSPPGGRESGELFF. As DNA, the CDR3 is TGTGCCAGCTCACCACCCGGCGGGAGAGAATCCGGGGAGCTGTTTTTT. Looking up the rest from reference TRBV18 and TRBJ2-2 gives the full variable domain: NAGVMQNPRHLVRRRGQEARLRCSPMKGHSHVYWYRQLPEEGLKFMVYLQKENIIDESGMPKERFSAEFPKEGPSILRIQQVVRGDSAAYFCASSPPGGRESGELFFGEGSRLTVL.